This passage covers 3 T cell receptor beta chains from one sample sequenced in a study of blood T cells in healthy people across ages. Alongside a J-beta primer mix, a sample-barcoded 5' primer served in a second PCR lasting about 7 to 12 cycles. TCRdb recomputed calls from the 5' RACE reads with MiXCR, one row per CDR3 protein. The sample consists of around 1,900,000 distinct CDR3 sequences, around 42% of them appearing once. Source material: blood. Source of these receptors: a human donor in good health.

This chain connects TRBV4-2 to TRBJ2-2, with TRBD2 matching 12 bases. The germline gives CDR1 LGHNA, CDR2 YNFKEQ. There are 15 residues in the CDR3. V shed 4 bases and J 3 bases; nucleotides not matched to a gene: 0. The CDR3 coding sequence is TGTGCCAGCAGCCGACTAGCGGGGGACACCGGGGAGCTGTTTTTT. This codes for CASSRLAGDTGELFF.

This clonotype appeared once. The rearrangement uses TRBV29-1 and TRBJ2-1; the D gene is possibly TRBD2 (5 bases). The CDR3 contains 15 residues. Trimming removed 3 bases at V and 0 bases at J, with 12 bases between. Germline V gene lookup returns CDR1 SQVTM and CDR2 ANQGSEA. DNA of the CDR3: TGCAGCGTTGATTTGGGGAGATCCTCCTACAATGAGCAGTTCTTC. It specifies CSVDLGRSSYNEQFF.

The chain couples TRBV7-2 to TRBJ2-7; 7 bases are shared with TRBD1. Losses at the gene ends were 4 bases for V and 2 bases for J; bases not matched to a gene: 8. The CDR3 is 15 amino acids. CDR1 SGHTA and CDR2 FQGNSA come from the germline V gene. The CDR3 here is CASSYVDQGAYEQYF. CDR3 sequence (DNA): TGTGCCAGCAGCTACGTTGACCAGGGGGCCTACGAGCAGTACTTC.